This T cell receptor beta chain was recorded in a study of blood T cell repertoires in COVID-19. In the original analysis: Amplification of reference gene primers provided the estimated nucleated cell counts. The repertoire was sequenced with immunoSEQ multiplex PCR; TCRdb's copy has only in-frame clones and lacks some. V, J and clone size were drawn from that table, and D and trimming were deduced from the DNA. The table has around 270,000 clones, 88% seen once. This CDR3 region has 13 residues. Germline V gives CDR1 LGHNA, CDR2 YSLEER. Trimming took 5 bases from V and 6 from J, leaving 11 bases between them.

This TCR was recovered from a woman between 35 and 50 years old who had been exposed to COVID-19. The J gene is TRBJ1-5, the V gene TRBV4-3; D is perhaps TRBD1 (6 bases). Sample: PBMCs or T cells enriched from blood (not recorded which). CDR3 residues: CASSSEQGQPQHF. Here the CDR3 DNA reads TGCGCCAGCAGCTCTGAACAGGGTCAGCCCCAGCATTTT.